This T cell receptor beta chain was sequenced for a study of T cell repertoires in cytomegalovirus infection. Study context: Well-studied HLA-B-restricted epitopes and recently identified HLA-C-restricted epitopes of CMV were both used in the study. Public TCR beta signatures were indicative of both CMV infection and a matching HLA type. Study-wide results and caveats: Clonotype analysis showed dominance of the ex vivo response by HLA-C-restricted CMV-specific TCR beta clonotypes. Cumulative frequency of public TCR beta families picked out carriers of CMV plus the relevant HLA.

MiXCR was run by TCRdb on the reads, yielding one entry per CDR3 protein. The repertoire holds about 220,000 distinct CDR3 sequences, with 35% to 40% as singletons. This clonotype was counted a few times. The antigen is unknown. Germline lookup yields CDR1 MNHNY and CDR2 SVGAGI (reference sequence). V lost 5 bases, J lost 3 bases, and 8 bases lay in between. The CDR3 runs to 12 residues. V and J are TRBV6-6 and TRBJ2-7; D call uncertain. This TCR derives from a human donor in good health (CMV status not recorded). Some clones in this sample may be carry-over from other donors' samples. The sample was CD8+ T cells from cultured PBMCs, taken from culture after CMV antigen stimulation. The CDR3: CASSIGRYEQYF. In nucleotides, the CDR3 is TGTGCCAGCAGTATCGGGCGCTACGAGCAGTACTTC.